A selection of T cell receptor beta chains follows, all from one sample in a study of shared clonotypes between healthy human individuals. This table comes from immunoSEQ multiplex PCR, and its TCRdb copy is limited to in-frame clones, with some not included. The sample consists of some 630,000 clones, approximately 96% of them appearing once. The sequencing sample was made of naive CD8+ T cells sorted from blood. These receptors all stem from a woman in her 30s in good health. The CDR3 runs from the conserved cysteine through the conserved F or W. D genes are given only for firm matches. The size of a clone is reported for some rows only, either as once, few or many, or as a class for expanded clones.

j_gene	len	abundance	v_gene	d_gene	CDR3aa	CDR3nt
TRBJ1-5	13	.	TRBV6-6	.	CASSYSTPYPQHF	TGTGCCAGCAGTTACTCGACCCCGTATCCCCAGCATTTT
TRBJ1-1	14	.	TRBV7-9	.	CASSFQDANTEAFF	TGTGCCAGCAGCTTTCAGGACGCTAACACTGAAGCTTTCTTT
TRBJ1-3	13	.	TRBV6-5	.	CASSSGAGNTIYF	TGTGCCAGCAGTTCAGGGGCTGGAAACACCATATATTTT
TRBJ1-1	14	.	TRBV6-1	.	CASRDPGTLGGAFF	TGTGCCAGCAGGGACCCCGGGACACTTGGTGGGGCTTTCTTT
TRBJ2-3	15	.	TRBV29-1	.	CSVDLLSSGTDTQYF	TGCAGCGTTGATCTCTTATCTAGCGGCACAGATACGCAGTATTTT
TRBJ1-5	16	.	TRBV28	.	CASSLRGPDSNQPQHF	TGTGCCAGCAGTCTCCGGGGACCCGATAGCAATCAGCCCCAGCATTTT
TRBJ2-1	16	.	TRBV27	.	CASSPGWGETYNEQFF	TGTGCCAGCAGTCCCGGATGGGGAGAGACCTACAATGAGCAGTTCTTC
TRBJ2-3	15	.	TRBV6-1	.	CASSELTTPGDTQYF	TGTGCCAGCAGTGAATTGACAACCCCAGGGGATACGCAGTATTTT
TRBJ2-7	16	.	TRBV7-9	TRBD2	CASSEVSGRLSYEQYF	TGTGCCAGCAGCGAAGTTAGCGGGAGGCTATCCTACGAGCAGTACTTC
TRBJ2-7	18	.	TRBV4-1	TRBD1	CASSHSTRGQGFSYEQYF	TGCGCCAGCAGCCACTCAACCCGGGGACAGGGATTCTCCTACGAGCAGTACTTC
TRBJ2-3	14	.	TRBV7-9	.	CASSSVGTLNTQYF	TGTGCCAGCAGCTCCGTTGGGACCCTAAATACGCAGTATTTT
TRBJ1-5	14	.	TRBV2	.	CASSGGRGSQPQHF	TGTGCCAGCAGCGGGGGGAGAGGCTCTCAGCCCCAGCATTTT
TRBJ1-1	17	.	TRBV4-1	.	CASSQGRGVGSNTEAFF	TGCGCCAGCAGCCAAGGAAGGGGTGTTGGATCAAACACTGAAGCTTTCTTT
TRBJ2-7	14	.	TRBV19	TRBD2	CASKTSGSSYEQYF	TGTGCCAGTAAGACTAGCGGGAGCTCCTACGAGCAGTACTTC
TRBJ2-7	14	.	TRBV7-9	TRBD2	CASSPLAGGGEQYF	TGTGCCAGCAGCCCCCTAGCGGGAGGGGGCGAGCAGTACTTC
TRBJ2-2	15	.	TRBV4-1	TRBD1	CATTLQGTNTGELFF	TGCGCCACCACCTTACAGGGGACGAACACCGGGGAGCTGTTTTTT
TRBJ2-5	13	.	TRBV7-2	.	CASSSGTPETQYF	TGTGCCAGCAGCTCGGGGACACCAGAGACCCAGTACTTC
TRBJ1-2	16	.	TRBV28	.	CASSLRLQNRRYGYTF	TGTGCCAGCAGTTTACGTTTGCAGAACAGGAGATATGGCTACACCTTC
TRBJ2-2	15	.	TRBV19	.	CATRAAQGGTGELFF	TGTGCCACAAGAGCGGCACAGGGTGGCACCGGGGAGCTGTTTTTT
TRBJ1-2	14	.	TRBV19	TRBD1	CASSQGAIIYGYTF	TGTGCCAGTAGCCAGGGGGCGATTATCTATGGCTACACCTTC
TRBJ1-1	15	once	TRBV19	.	CASSSVRSRATEAFF	TGTGCCAGTAGTAGTGTTCGGTCAAGGGCCACTGAAGCTTTCTTT
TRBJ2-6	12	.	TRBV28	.	CASSFGSDVLTF	TGTGCCAGCAGTTTTGGGAGTGACGTCCTGACTTTC
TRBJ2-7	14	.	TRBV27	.	CASSLRPGHWEQYF	TGTGCCAGCAGTTTACGCCCCGGGCATTGGGAGCAGTACTTC
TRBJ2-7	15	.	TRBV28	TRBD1	CASSPTTGPSYEQYF	TGTGCCAGCAGCCCAACGACAGGGCCCTCCTACGAGCAGTACTTC